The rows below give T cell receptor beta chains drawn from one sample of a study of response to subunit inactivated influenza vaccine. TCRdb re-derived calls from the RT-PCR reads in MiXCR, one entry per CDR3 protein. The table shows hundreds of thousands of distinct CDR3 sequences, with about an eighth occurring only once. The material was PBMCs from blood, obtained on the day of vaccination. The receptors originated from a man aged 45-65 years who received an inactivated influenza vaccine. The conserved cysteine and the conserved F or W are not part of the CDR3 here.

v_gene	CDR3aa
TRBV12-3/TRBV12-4	ASNLPGGAQY
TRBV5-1	ASSPGSGGLRETQY
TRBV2	ASRGGLSSYNEQF
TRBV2	ASSEGGATTYEQY
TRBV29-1	SVKVNSSYEQY
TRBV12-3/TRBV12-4	ASKMSQGYEQY
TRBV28	ATSPGALSAGELF
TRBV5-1	ASSSLLAGPTDTQY
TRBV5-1	ASSSAQGAGNVLT
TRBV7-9	ASRRTGGSGEQY
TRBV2	ASSTGTNTGELF
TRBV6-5	ASSYSKGSGANVLT
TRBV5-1	ASSVYYRGVATEAF
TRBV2	ASSESVSYEQY
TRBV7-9	ASSPKARMGNEQF
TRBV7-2	ASSSGGRATGELF
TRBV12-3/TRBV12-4	ASSLGRGRWTGELF
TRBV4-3	ASSRFFPQGADEQY
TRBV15	ATSRVGDSYEQY
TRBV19	ASSMRRRPEAF
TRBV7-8	ASSSRTGSYEQY
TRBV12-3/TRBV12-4	ASSLGTLQNNEQF
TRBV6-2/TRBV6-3	ASSLPRVSYEQY
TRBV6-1	ASRSTGSPYNEQF
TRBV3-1	ASSQEWNQPQH
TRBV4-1	ASSQEVDLRADTQY
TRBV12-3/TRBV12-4	ASSFEGVDTGELF
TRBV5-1	ASSFGSAFVGGHTDTQY
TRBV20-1	SAEPPSGRAADTQY
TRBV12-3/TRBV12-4	ASSYNRGHEAF
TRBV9	ASSVDAGQETQY
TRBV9	ASSVDGGRNQPQH
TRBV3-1	ASSQDRVSYEQY
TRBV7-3	ASSSAPAGELF
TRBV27	ASSFFSGAGANVLT
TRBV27	ASSLYGVVGYGYT
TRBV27	ASSPRQAWDEQY
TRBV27	ASSLWGGHEQY
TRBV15	ATSRDSAPDNEQF
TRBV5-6	ASSLEQASTYEQY
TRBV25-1	ASSRGRNGGYT
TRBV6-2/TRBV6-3	ASRTGGTDTQY
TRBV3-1	ASSQLFPGLANNEQF
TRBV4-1	ASSPGGATSGIGSTGELF
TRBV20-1	SAIRDRGSEQY
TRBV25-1	ASSDLGVGTQY
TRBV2	ASRPGLSNTGELF
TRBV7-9	ASSSDRTTNEKLF
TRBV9	ASSAHGGPSTGELF
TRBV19	ASSRLSGQGTNEQF
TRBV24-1	ATSATGTGAGELF
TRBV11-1	ASSNKAGLGHPNTEAF
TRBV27	ASSAGGAGYGYT